This T cell receptor beta chain was captured in a study of T cells in women clearing cervical HPV infection. For the study at large: HLA type stays a possible confounder, typing being limited.

Turning to this clone: As yet, its antigen is unknown. One junction end disagrees with the germline gene, perhaps due to a read error. Read coverage stops 3 residues before the CDR3 terminus; the germline J gene supplies the remainder. Other DNA sequences of this sample code for an identical CDR3.

All participants had a single incident cervical HPV16 infection, and prevalent HPV16 infections were excluded. MY09/MY11 PCR detected cervical HPV DNA; dot-blot assigned genotypes. Study-wide findings and caveats: CIN3+ cases had significantly higher TCR richness than controls; evenness did not differ.

Germline CDR1 SGHTA, CDR2 FQGTGA. The CDR3 runs to 13 residues. The table came from immunoSEQ multiplex PCR; TCRdb's copy has only in-frame clones and leaves some out. This sample's clone table lists about 28,000 clones. The rearrangement uses TRBV7-3 and TRBJ1-3, with D unclear. This receptor was taken from a woman aged 18 to 75 with a cervical HPV16 infection that either progressed to CIN3+ or cleared (not recorded which). The sample comprised blood buffy coat. The CDR3: CASSLTGDDTIYF. CDR3 DNA (partial): TGTGCCAGCAGCTTAACTGGCGACGACACA.